What follows is one T cell receptor (beta chain) and its context. These data are taken from a study of shared clonotypes between healthy human individuals. Study in general: For every donor, three CD4 naive, three CD4 memory, two CD8 naive and one CD8 memory plates were used.

Only CD45RO-negative cells positively selected for CCR7 counted as naive CD8 cells, so terminally differentiated effector memory CD45RA+ cells were excluded. Using immunoSEQ multiplex PCR, the repertoire was profiled, and TCRdb retains in-frame clones only, with some absent. The sample has under 1 million clones; about 96% are singletons. This clonotype originated in a man aged 30-40 years in good health. The specimen was naive CD8+ T cells sorted from blood.

CDR3 in amino acids: CATTDGIIEHTQYF. The CDR3, as DNA: TGTGCCACCACAGACGGAATAATAGAGCATACGCAGTATTTT. The V call is TRBV15, the J call TRBJ2-3, with D hard to call. Between the trimmed V and J ends, which lost 7 bases and 7 bases, there was a span of 18 bases. The CDR3 extends over 14 amino acids. Per germline, CDR1 LNHNV and CDR2 YYDKDF (reference sequence). Full variable domain (outside the CDR3, taken from reference TRBV15 and TRBJ2-3): DAMVIQNPRYQVTQFGKPVTLSCSQTLNHNVMYWYQQKSSQAPKLLFHYYDKDFNNEADTPDNFQSRRPNTSFCFLDIRSPGLGDTAMYLCATTDGIIEHTQYFGPGTRLTVL.